A selection of T cell receptor beta chains follows, all from one sample in a study of radiation and T cells in renal cell carcinoma. Libraries were prepared by immunoSEQ multiplex PCR; TCRdb keeps only in-frame clonotypes and omits some of them. The table lists 150,000 or so clones, about 87% of them singletons. The material was blood, obtained from a patient whose treatment included radiotherapy and nephrectomy. The receptors here all came from a woman between 50 and 59 years old with renal cell carcinoma. Both conserved end residues are part of each CDR3. The D gene is left open where the match is weak. A clone size is listed for some rows: how often the clone was seen (once, few, many), or a class if it is expanded.

TRBJ2-5	TRBV10-3	-	TRBD2	CAISESIRGGQETQYF	TGTGCCATCAGTGAGTCGATTCGGGGGGGCCAAGAGACCCAGTACTTC
TRBJ2-7	TRBV6-5	-	-	CASSYAGINEQYF	TGTGCCAGCAGTTACGCAGGTATCAACGAGCAGTACTTC
TRBJ2-7	TRBV5-5	-	-	CASSLVAGGYEQYF	TGTGCCAGCAGCTTGGTAGCAGGCGGCTACGAGCAGTACTTC
TRBJ1-2	TRBV11-2	-	-	CASSLGDNYGYTF	TGTGCCAGCAGCTTAGGAGATAACTATGGCTACACCTTC
TRBJ1-6	TRBV5-5	-	-	CASSLRGDNSPLHF	TGTGCCAGCAGCTTACGCGGGGACAATTCACCCCTCCACTTT
TRBJ2-5	TRBV5-6	-	TRBD2	CASSVYTGTSGEETQYF	TGTGCCAGCAGCGTTTACACGGGGACTAGCGGGGAGGAGACCCAGTACTTC
TRBJ1-4	TRBV5-1	-	-	CASRRGANEKLFF	TGCGCCAGCAGAAGGGGGGCCAATGAAAAACTGTTTTTT
TRBJ1-5	TRBV7-2	once	TRBD1	CASSLYHRGQGQPQHF	TGTGCCAGCAGCTTGTACCACAGGGGGCAGGGACAGCCCCAGCATTTT
TRBJ2-5	TRBV6-1	-	-	CASSGISQETQYF	TGTGCCAGCAGTGGGATCTCCCAAGAGACCCAGTACTTC
TRBJ2-2	TRBV11-1	few	-	CASSRTGNTGELFF	TGTGCCAGCAGCCGCACAGGGAACACCGGGGAGCTGTTTTTT
TRBJ1-1	TRBV5-5	once	-	CASSLDSRSEFALTEAFF	TGTGCCAGCAGCTTGGATAGCAGGTCGGAATTCGCCCTCACTGAAGCTTTCTTT
TRBJ2-3	TRBV5-4	-	TRBD2	CASSWGGFSTDTQYF	TGTGCCAGCAGCTGGGGGGGGTTTAGCACAGATACGCAGTATTTT
TRBJ1-4	TRBV19	once	-	CASSMGATNEKLFF	TGTGCCAGTAGTATGGGTGCAACTAATGAAAAACTGTTTTTT
TRBJ1-1	TRBV5-6	-	-	CASRGWGRRTEAFF	TGTGCCAGCAGAGGCTGGGGACGGAGGACTGAAGCTTTCTTT
TRBJ2-7	TRBV6-1	-	-	CASRDSGRLEQYF	TGTGCCAGCAGGGACAGTGGGAGGTTGGAGCAGTACTTC
TRBJ1-2	TRBV6-5	-	-	CASGGLYGYTF	TGTGCCAGCGGGGGACTTTATGGCTACACCTTC
TRBJ1-2	TRBV5-1	-	-	CASSLGLSNYGYTF	TGCGCCAGCAGCTTGGGCTTATCTAACTATGGCTACACCTTC
TRBJ1-2	TRBV6-5	-	TRBD1	CASSRDRVGGYTF	TGTGCCAGCAGTCGCGACAGGGTGGGAGGCTACACCTTC
TRBJ1-4	TRBV6-5	-	-	CASSYAGRFNEKLFF	TGTGCCAGCAGTTACGCCGGCAGGTTTAATGAAAAACTGTTTTTT
TRBJ2-5	TRBV7-2	few	-	CASRVTGQQETQYF	TGTGCCAGCAGAGTTACCGGACAGCAAGAGACCCAGTACTTC
TRBJ2-1	TRBV7-3	many	-	CASSSAGAAEQFF	TGTGCCAGCAGTTCGGCAGGGGCGGCTGAGCAGTTCTTC
TRBJ1-2	TRBV10-2	-	-	CASSVSYGYTF	TGCGCCAGCAGTGTTAGCTATGGCTACACCTTC